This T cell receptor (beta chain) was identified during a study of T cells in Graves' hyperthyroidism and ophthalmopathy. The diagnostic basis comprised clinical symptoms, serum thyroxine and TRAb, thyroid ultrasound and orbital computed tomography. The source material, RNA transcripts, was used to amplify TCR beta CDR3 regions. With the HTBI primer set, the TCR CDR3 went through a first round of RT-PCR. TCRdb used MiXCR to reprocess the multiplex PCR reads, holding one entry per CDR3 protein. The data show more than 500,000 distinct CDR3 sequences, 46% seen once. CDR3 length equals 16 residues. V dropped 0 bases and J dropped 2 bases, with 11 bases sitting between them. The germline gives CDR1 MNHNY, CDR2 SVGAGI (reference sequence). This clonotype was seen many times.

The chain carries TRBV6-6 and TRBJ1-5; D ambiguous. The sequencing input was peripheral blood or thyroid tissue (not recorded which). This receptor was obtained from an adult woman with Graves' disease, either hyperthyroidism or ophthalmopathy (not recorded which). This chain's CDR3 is CASSYSEQQRNQPQHF. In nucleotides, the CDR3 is TGTGCCAGCAGTTACTCGGAACAGCAGCGCAATCAGCCCCAGCATTTT.